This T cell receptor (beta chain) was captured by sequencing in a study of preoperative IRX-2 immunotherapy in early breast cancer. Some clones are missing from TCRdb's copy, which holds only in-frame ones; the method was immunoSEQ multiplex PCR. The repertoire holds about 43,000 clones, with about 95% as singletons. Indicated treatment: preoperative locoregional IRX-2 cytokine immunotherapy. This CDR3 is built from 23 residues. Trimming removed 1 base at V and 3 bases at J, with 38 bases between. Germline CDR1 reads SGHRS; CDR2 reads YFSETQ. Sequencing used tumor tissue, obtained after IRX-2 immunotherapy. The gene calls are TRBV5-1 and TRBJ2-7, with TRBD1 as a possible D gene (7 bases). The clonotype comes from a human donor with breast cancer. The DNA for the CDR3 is TGCGCCAGCAGCTTGTTAACGAGGGGGGTGTCCCGGTTAGTGGGGGACAGAAACTACGAGCAGTACTTC. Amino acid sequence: CASSLLTRGVSRLVGDRNYEQYF.